This T cell receptor (beta chain) was profiled in a study of T cells in Graves' hyperthyroidism and ophthalmopathy. Overall study: Before any treatment, at initial diagnosis, peripheral blood was collected.

The V end lost 0 bases, the J end lost 4 bases, and 15 bases lay between the germline ends. Germline V gene data show CDR1 as MGHRA and CDR2 as YSYEKL. This CDR3 contains 16 residues. The investigators amplified TCR beta CDR3 regions from RNA transcripts. First-round RT-PCR targeting the TCR CDR3 was performed with the HTBI primer set. A single record per CDR3 protein comes from TCRdb applying MiXCR to the multiplex PCR reads. The table includes 300,000 or so distinct CDR3 sequences, over 15% detected once. Diagnoses used clinical symptoms, serum thyroxine and TRAb, thyroid ultrasound and orbital computed tomography. Study-level results: Blood held most thyroid clonotypes expanded above 0.001 frequency.

On this clonotype: Its target is unknown.

What was sequenced was blood. The sequence derives from a woman aged 55-69 years with Graves' ophthalmopathy. The rearrangement links TRBV4-1 to TRBJ1-2; D call uncertain. The CDR3 sequence: CASSQDLVSAGYGYTF. The CDR3 DNA sequence: TGCGCCAGCAGCCAAGATCTTGTCTCAGCGGGCTATGGCTACACCTTC.